This T cell receptor beta chain is drawn from a study of cytomegalovirus exposure and HLA in healthy donors. Researchers ran the PCR with 60 Vbeta and 13 Jbeta primers. In the original analysis: As a later analysis found, there were 78 million or so unique TCR beta chains, of which about 10 million were shared. Sequencing was performed with immunoSEQ multiplex PCR; in TCRdb, only in-frame clones are kept and a portion is missing. V and J calls plus clone size are reproduced from that table; the DNA served to infer D and trimming. The sample yields some 130,000 clones, over 75% seen once. For this clone: Antigen unknown.

Donors sampled were nominally healthy, though unrecorded immune exposures were likely. Notes on the study in general: Using a false discovery rate of 0.05, a later analysis showed that 16,951 TCR beta sequences were associated with HLA alleles. TCR beta V- and J-gene trimming was later associated with a missense DCLRE1C variant.

Germline V CDR1 and CDR2: SNHLY, FYNNEI. V lost 7 bases, J lost 7 bases, and 10 bases lay in between. This CDR3 region has 11 residues. The source of this sequence is a boy aged 5-17 years in good health and CMV-seronegative. The chain uses TRBV2 and TRBJ1-2; D is undetermined. The sample comprised PBMCs. Here the CDR3 reads CASTRGSGYTF. CDR3 sequence (DNA): TGTGCCAGCACTCGAGGGTCTGGCTACACCTTC.